Listed below are T cell receptor beta chains from one sample, sequenced in a study of post-analysis software for immune sequencing data. TCRdb redid the calling of the PCR reads with MiXCR, one entry per CDR3 protein. The repertoire holds about 540,000 distinct CDR3 sequences, under 40% seen once, with roughly 6% in the top ten. The sample taken for sequencing was blood. All receptors derive from a girl aged 2-17 years with multiple sclerosis. Each CDR3 is given with its conserved first and last residue. Some rows have no size entry. The others give once, few or many, or a class for an expanded clone.

TRBJ2-1 TRBV6-1 . CASSFTRGVAYNEQFF
TRBJ2-3 TRBV6-2/TRBV6-3 . CASSSRTPLSTDTQYF
TRBJ1-6 TRBV6-1 few CASTRRVLAGLFYNSPLHF
TRBJ2-7 TRBV10-3 . CASRGVNYEQYF
TRBJ2-5 TRBV27 few CASSFISWETQYF
TRBJ1-2 TRBV18 . CASSQGQTANYGYAF
TRBJ1-5 TRBV20-1 . CSARDLSGGSNQPQHF
. TRBV5-1 . CASSLARDLSYNEQYF
TRBJ1-2 TRBV4-1 few CASSQRGQGFYGYTF
TRBJ1-1 TRBV20-1 . CSATRGNTEAFF
TRBJ2-1 TRBV10-3 . CAISGTGTDNEQFF
TRBJ2-7 TRBV9 . CASSPLMARGYEQYF
TRBJ1-1 TRBV29-1 . CSVENERQLNTEAFF
TRBJ2-5 TRBV9 many CASSIGTAQETQYF
TRBJ2-3 TRBV7-3 once CASSLGGGGVYPDTQYF
TRBJ1-6 TRBV12-3/TRBV12-4 once CASSSRRGTSSYNSPLHF
TRBJ2-3 TRBV6-2/TRBV6-3 . CASTYRQTSGGLNTQYF
TRBJ2-1 TRBV6-5 . CASTPGVDNEQFF
TRBJ2-2 TRBV29-1 . CSAKRSQGNTGELFF
TRBJ1-1 TRBV15 . CATSLTANTEAFF
TRBJ1-4 TRBV12-3/TRBV12-4 . CASSRTAGSGEKLFF
TRBJ2-3 TRBV7-6 . CASSVPGSDTQYF
TRBJ2-1 TRBV11-3 . CASSFRTDNEQFF